This entry features one TCR beta chain sequence. The clone's antigen remains unknown. No quality values exist for individual bases; no much larger clone is one base distant. The data originate from a study of shared clonotypes between healthy human individuals (dated by TCRdb to 2018 to 2020). Context from the whole study: Two women and a few men aged 18 to 49 years were included in the cohort. Blood TCR repertoires of four to six healthy adults were deeply sequenced to estimate repertoire size and the extent of clonotype sharing between individuals. For each donor, CD4 naive and CD4 memory were each run on three plates, CD8 naive on two plates, and CD8 memory on one plate. Each donor's leukapheresis produced roughly between about 0.9 and 9.5 billion PBMCs. To increase sequencing depth and limit assay-specific biases, TCR repertoire library preparation and sequencing were carried out by different laboratories using diverse techniques. The paper's findings and limits, for the study overall: Based on pairwise subsampling, the degree of clonotype sharing among donors was expected to be affected by sequencing depth. Even with the large sequencing depth, rarefaction of the sorted-subset datasets indicated that sequencing was incomplete. Higher generation probabilities were observed for clonotypes shared by all four sorted-subset donors than for non-shared clonotypes. Sampling was restricted to blood, and TCR repertoires in tissue are likely to differ from TCR repertoires in blood. The small number of donors limited the genetic and exposure-history diversity represented. Across a few donors, about 5.2% of naive CD4, around 3.3% of naive CD8, about 2.3% of memory CD4, and 0.4% of memory CD8 clonotypes were shared. Naive subsets generally had larger estimated clonotype richness than memory subsets.

TCR CDR3 regions were amplified from genomic DNA by multiplex PCR using the deep immunoSEQ assay. Extracted genomic DNA from each cell subset was distributed evenly across all wells of several immunoSEQ 96-well plates, and each plate was treated as a replicate. Each replicate PCR for sorted subsets received about 0.2 ug genomic DNA, equal to tens of thousands of T cell genomes. Purified libraries were measured with a Qubit 3.0 fluorometer, size-checked on a Bioanalyzer 2100, and measured again with the KAPA Library Quantification kit. Every immunoSEQ 96-well plate was sequenced on a separate single-read 150-cycle Illumina NextSeq 550 flow cell. The authors' pipeline ran thus. Because the immunoSEQ output held only junctional sequences and lacked quality scores, the filtering could not match the filtering applied to full-length reads. To assign V/J genes and CDR3, sequences were annotated against IMGT germline references using PyIR, a Python wrapper for IgBLAST v1.9. Reads with weak V/J assignments (E-value above 1e-6), missing CDR3, stop codons, out-of-frame junctions, or ambiguous translated residues were removed. V3J clonotypes were defined as sequences sharing the same inferred V gene, J gene, and CDR3 amino acid sequence. To compute the percentage overlap between repertoires, the number of shared unique clonotypes was divided by the size of the smaller repertoire. Richness of each repertoire was evaluated using RTK rarefaction, the Chao1 estimator, and Recon v2.1 estimates of unobserved clonotypes. For all TCRbeta clonotypes obtained by the gDNA method from a handful of donors, generation probabilities were computed with OLGA. TCRdb took over this immuneACCESS table, retaining in-frame rearrangements with V and J assigned. Such tables are incomplete; in checked studies, under half of the missing clones stem from an unresolved V gene, and the remainder is unexplained. The V and J calls and the clone size are those of that table, but D and trimming were determined from the DNA. Here the sample has about 2.1 million clones; 80% to 95% occur a single time. Of the sample, approximately 1.6% falls within the top ten clones.

For the CD8 naive samples, CD45RO-negative cells were positively selected for CCR7, yielding a CD45RA+CCR7+ population from which TemRA cells were excluded. The donors were healthy, HIV-negative adults with no recently reported acute infections or vaccinations. Only Caucasian adults living in Nashville, Tennessee, USA were represented among the donors. After blood collection by leukapheresis, PBMCs were isolated using Ficoll-Histopaque density gradient centrifugation and then cryopreserved in the vapor phase of liquid nitrogen. Analytical flow cytometry was used to check the purity and quantity of each magnetically sorted T cell population. Each sorted fraction had its genomic DNA isolated and then quantified by UV absorbance on a Nanodrop 2000c. V lost 5 bases and J lost 2 bases; the stretch between them is 9 bases long. From the cysteine through the phenylalanine, the CDR3 covers 13 amino acids. The kept DNA is CDR3 alone, 39 bases in frame from the first base. The germline V gene (reference sequence) gives CDR1 as MNHEY and CDR2 as SMNVEV.

Sequenced material: naive CD8+ T cells from PBMCs. The sample's cell subset or site, from its label and the paper: CD45RA+CCR7+. The V and J genes are TRBV27 and TRBJ1-1; the D segment could be TRBD1, given 6 matching bases. The receptor comes from a man younger than 35 in good health. Some clones in this sample may be carry-over from other donors' samples. The CDR3 region reads CASSKTGNTEAFF. The base sequence is TGTGCCAGCAGTAAGACAGGAAACACTGAAGCTTTCTTT.